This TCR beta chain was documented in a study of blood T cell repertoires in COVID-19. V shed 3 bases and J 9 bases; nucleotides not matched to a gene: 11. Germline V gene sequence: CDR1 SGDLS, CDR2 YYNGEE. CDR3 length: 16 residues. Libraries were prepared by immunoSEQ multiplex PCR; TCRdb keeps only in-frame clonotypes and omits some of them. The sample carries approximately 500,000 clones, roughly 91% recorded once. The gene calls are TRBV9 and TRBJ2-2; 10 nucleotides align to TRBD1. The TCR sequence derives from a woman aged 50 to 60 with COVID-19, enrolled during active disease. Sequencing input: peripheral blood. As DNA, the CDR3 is TGTGCCAGCAGCGACCTTCTCGGACAGGGGGTCAGGGAGCTGTTTTTT. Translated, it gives CASSDLLGQGVRELFF.